The rows below give T cell receptor beta chains drawn from one sample of a study of T cell responses to AZD1222 COVID-19 vaccine. Sequencing used immunoSEQ multiplex PCR; TCRdb keeps in-frame clones, though not all of them. This table has some 110,000 clones, about 80% appearing once. The material was peripheral blood, obtained on day 0 of AZD1222 vaccination. These TCRs come from an adult in good health. CDR3s include the opening cysteine and the closing phenylalanine or tryptophan. A D gene is named only where the DNA matches it firmly. Size values are once, few and many counts, or a class for expanded clones, and some rows have none.

D: -
size: -
length: 15
J: TRBJ2-2
V: TRBV30
DNA: TGTGCCTGGAGAAGGTTCACAGCAGTTGGCGGGGAGCTGTTTTTT
CDR3: CAWRRFTAVGGELFF

D: -
size: many
length: 16
J: TRBJ1-2
V: TRBV2
DNA: TGTGCCAGCAGTGAAATATGGCAGGGAAGAGGCTATGGCTACACCTTC
CDR3: CASSEIWQGRGYGYTF

D: -
size: -
length: 11
J: TRBJ1-4
V: TRBV20-1
DNA: TGCAGTGCCCCGGGTGATGAAAAACTGTTTTTT
CDR3: CSAPGDEKLFF

D: -
size: -
length: 18
J: TRBJ2-1
V: TRBV3-1/TRBV3-2
DNA: TGTGCCAGCAGCCAAGTAGATCGGGGGTCGCTCTATTACAATGAGCAGTTCTTC
CDR3: CASSQVDRGSLYYNEQFF

D: -
size: once
length: 13
J: TRBJ2-3
V: TRBV2
DNA: TGTGCCAGCAGTGAACTCGTCACAGATACGCAGTATTTT
CDR3: CASSELVTDTQYF

D: -
size: few
length: 11
J: TRBJ2-7
V: TRBV12-3/TRBV12-4
DNA: TGTGCCAGCAGTTATCAGTACGAGCAGTACTTC
CDR3: CASSYQYEQYF

D: -
size: -
length: 15
J: TRBJ2-3
V: TRBV6-1
DNA: TGTGCCAGCAGTGAGTACCTTACGGGAAAAGATACGCAGTATTTT
CDR3: CASSEYLTGKDTQYF

D: -
size: -
length: 15
J: TRBJ2-1
V: TRBV6-5
DNA: TGTGCCAGCAGAGGCCGACTAGTAGGATCTAATGAGCAGTTCTTC
CDR3: CASRGRLVGSNEQFF

D: -
size: -
length: 14
J: TRBJ1-1
V: TRBV5-4
DNA: TGTGCCAGCAGCCCGGAGAACAGGGTCACTGAAGCTTTCTTT
CDR3: CASSPENRVTEAFF

D: -
size: -
length: 13
J: TRBJ2-7
V: TRBV19
DNA: TGTGCCAGTAGTATAGGCAGTAACTACGAGCAGTACTTC
CDR3: CASSIGSNYEQYF

D: -
size: -
length: 12
J: TRBJ1-2
V: TRBV12-3/TRBV12-4
DNA: TGTGCCAGCAGACCCTCGGTGGGAGGCTACACCTTC
CDR3: CASRPSVGGYTF

D: -
size: -
length: 14
J: TRBJ1-3
V: TRBV19
DNA: TGTGCCACCCTACGGACTACGAGCGGAAACACCATATATTTT
CDR3: CATLRTTSGNTIYF

D: -
size: -
length: 14
J: TRBJ2-7
V: TRBV14
DNA: TGTGCCAGCAGCCAAGTTGGGAGTCTCAACGAGCAGTACTTC
CDR3: CASSQVGSLNEQYF

D: -
size: -
length: 13
J: TRBJ2-1
V: TRBV4-1
DNA: TGCGCCAGCAGCCAAACTCTAGCTTCGGATCCGTTCTTC
CDR3: CASSQTLASDPFF

D: -
size: -
length: 13
J: TRBJ1-5
V: TRBV28
DNA: TGTGCCAGCAGCCCCGAGTCGTTGCGGCCCCAGCATTTT
CDR3: CASSPESLRPQHF

D: -
size: -
length: 12
J: TRBJ2-7
V: TRBV7-9
DNA: TGTGCCAGCAGCGAACACTCCTACGAGCAGTACTTC
CDR3: CASSEHSYEQYF

D: TRBD1
size: -
length: 16
J: TRBJ1-1
V: TRBV28
DNA: TGTGCCAGCACCCTTGCCCGGACAGGGGGAGACACTGAAGCTTTCTTT
CDR3: CASTLARTGGDTEAFF

D: -
size: -
length: 12
J: TRBJ2-7
V: TRBV24-1
DNA: TGTGCCACCAGTGACCAGGGTTACGAGCAGTACTTC
CDR3: CATSDQGYEQYF

D: -
size: once
length: 17
J: TRBJ1-3
V: TRBV28
DNA: TGTGCCAGCACTCCCCCCGGGGCGTTGTTGGCGGGAAACACCATATATTTT
CDR3: CASTPPGALLAGNTIYF

D: TRBD2
size: -
length: 17
J: TRBJ2-5
V: TRBV2
DNA: TGTGCCAGCAGCGACCCGGGGGGGGCGGGCCCCCAAGAGACCCAGTACTTC
CDR3: CASSDPGGAGPQETQYF

D: -
size: -
length: 12
J: TRBJ1-4
V: TRBV12-3/TRBV12-4
DNA: TGTGCCAGCAGCCAGGGCGGAGAAAAACTGTTTTTT
CDR3: CASSQGGEKLFF

D: -
size: -
length: 14
J: TRBJ2-5
V: TRBV3-1/TRBV3-2
DNA: TGTGCCAGCAGCCAAAACAAAGGGCCGGAGACCCAGTACTTC
CDR3: CASSQNKGPETQYF

D: -
size: -
length: 16
J: TRBJ1-4
V: TRBV7-8
DNA: TGTGCCAGCAGGGGACGGGGGCTGGCAACTAATGAAAAACTGTTTTTT
CDR3: CASRGRGLATNEKLFF

D: -
size: -
length: 14
J: TRBJ1-1
V: TRBV25-1
DNA: TGTGCCAGCAGTGAACCGGGGACACTGACTGAAGCTTTCTTT
CDR3: CASSEPGTLTEAFF

D: TRBD1
size: -
length: 14
J: TRBJ1-1
V: TRBV2
DNA: TGTGCCAGCAAGACAGGGCTAGGGAACACTGAAGCTTTCTTT
CDR3: CASKTGLGNTEAFF

D: TRBD1
size: -
length: 17
J: TRBJ1-2
V: TRBV7-2
DNA: TGTGCCAGCAGCTTGGTGGGACAGGGGTCCTCTAACTATGGCTACACCTTC
CDR3: CASSLVGQGSSNYGYTF

D: TRBD1
size: -
length: 15
J: TRBJ1-6
V: TRBV7-2
DNA: TGTGCCAGCAGCAGGTCGGAAGGGGGCCTTTCACCCCTCCACTTT
CDR3: CASSRSEGGLSPLHF

D: TRBD2
size: -
length: 14
J: TRBJ2-5
V: TRBV2
DNA: TGTGCCAGCAGCGCAGGACTAGCAGAGGAGACCCAGTACTTC
CDR3: CASSAGLAEETQYF

D: -
size: -
length: 13
J: TRBJ1-5
V: TRBV28
DNA: TGTGCCAGCAGACCCTATAGCAATCAGCCCCAGCATTTT
CDR3: CASRPYSNQPQHF

D: -
size: -
length: 14
J: TRBJ2-7
V: TRBV29-1
DNA: TGCAGCGTTGGGGAACCGGACCCCTCCTACGAGCAGTACTTC
CDR3: CSVGEPDPSYEQYF

D: TRBD2
size: -
length: 15
J: TRBJ2-3
V: TRBV30
DNA: TGTGCCTGCCCCTTAGCGGGGGGTAACACAGATACGCAGTATTTT
CDR3: CACPLAGGNTDTQYF

D: -
size: -
length: 16
J: TRBJ2-5
V: TRBV19
DNA: TGTGCCAGTAGTACTCCCCTTGGGGGGAAAAGGGAGACCCAGTACTTC
CDR3: CASSTPLGGKRETQYF

D: -
size: -
length: 15
J: TRBJ2-1
V: TRBV11-2
DNA: TGTGCCAGCAGCCCAATCAGAGCTCGGGGCAATGAGCAGTTCTTC
CDR3: CASSPIRARGNEQFF

D: -
size: -
length: 14
J: TRBJ1-2
V: TRBV2
DNA: TGTGCCAGCAGAATGCGGGCCAGGGCGGATCCTTACACCTTC
CDR3: CASRMRARADPYTF

D: TRBD1
size: -
length: 14
J: TRBJ1-2
V: TRBV5-1
DNA: TGCGCCAGCAGCACCCGGGACAGTCAGGGTGGCTACACCTTC
CDR3: CASSTRDSQGGYTF

D: TRBD1
size: -
length: 14
J: TRBJ2-2
V: TRBV9
DNA: TGTGCCAGCAATCCGACAGGGATGGGCGGGGAGCTGTTTTTT
CDR3: CASNPTGMGGELFF

D: -
size: few
length: 13
J: TRBJ1-6
V: TRBV5-1
DNA: TGCGCCAGCAGCGAGCGTGGAAATTCACCCCTCCACTTT
CDR3: CASSERGNSPLHF

D: -
size: -
length: 14
J: TRBJ2-7
V: TRBV11-2
DNA: TGTGCCAGCAGCTTAGATAACGGACCCTACGAGCAGTACTTC
CDR3: CASSLDNGPYEQYF

D: -
size: -
length: 14
J: TRBJ1-2
V: TRBV2
DNA: TGTGCCAGCAGGGACGCTATCCGGGGACATGGCTACACCTTC
CDR3: CASRDAIRGHGYTF

D: -
size: -
length: 14
J: TRBJ1-1
V: TRBV5-6
DNA: TGTGCCAGCAGCCTCCTTACCCGGCAAACTGAAGCTTTCTTT
CDR3: CASSLLTRQTEAFF

D: TRBD1
size: -
length: 14
J: TRBJ2-5
V: TRBV9
DNA: TGTGCCAGCAGCATGGGACAGGTTGGGGAGACCCAGTACTTC
CDR3: CASSMGQVGETQYF

D: TRBD1
size: few
length: 12
J: TRBJ1-2
V: TRBV6-5
DNA: TGTGCCAGCAGCCGGGGACAGGGGGCGGGCACCTTC
CDR3: CASSRGQGAGTF

D: TRBD2
size: -
length: 14
J: TRBJ2-7
V: TRBV6-5
DNA: TGTGCCAGCGGTCCGTTTCGGGAGGGGGGCGAGCAGTACTTC
CDR3: CASGPFREGGEQYF

D: -
size: -
length: 16
J: TRBJ1-2
V: TRBV4-3
DNA: TGCGCCAGCAGCCAGAGTTGGGGTAGGCTGAACTATGGCTACACCTTC
CDR3: CASSQSWGRLNYGYTF

D: -
size: once
length: 14
J: TRBJ2-2
V: TRBV5-1
DNA: TGCGCCAGCAGCCCGACAGGGAACACCGGGGAGCTGTTTTTT
CDR3: CASSPTGNTGELFF

D: -
size: -
length: 14
J: TRBJ2-5
V: TRBV6-6
DNA: TGTGCCAGCTACCGCGGGGCCTTCCAAGAGACCCAGTACTTC
CDR3: CASYRGAFQETQYF

D: -
size: once
length: 15
J: TRBJ2-2
V: TRBV7-2
DNA: TGTGCCAGCAGCTCGCAAGCGGGGAACACCGGGGAGCTGTTTTTT
CDR3: CASSSQAGNTGELFF

D: -
size: -
length: 18
J: TRBJ2-7
V: TRBV7-2
DNA: TGTGCCAGCAGCTTTACCCCCGCCCTAGGGACAATATTCTACGAGCAGTACTTC
CDR3: CASSFTPALGTIFYEQYF